This note documents a single T cell receptor beta chain sequence. The sample comes from a study of OX40 agonist ivuxolimab in advanced cancers. The CDR3 is made up of 14 amino acids. Germline lookup yields CDR1 SGHTA and CDR2 FQGNSA. The V end was cut by 5 bases, the J end by 4 bases, with 9 bases between. Generated by immunoSEQ multiplex PCR, the TCRdb table keeps only in-frame clones and is missing some. The sample lists about 72,000 clones; 88% were seen once. V usage is TRBV7-2 and J usage is TRBJ2-6; no clear D. The sequences come from CD4+ or CD8+ T cells sorted from blood, collected in a trial of the OX40 agonist ivuxolimab. This TCR derives from an adult with an advanced solid tumor such as melanoma, head and neck, liver or kidney cancer. This chain's CDR3 is CASSLSAGANVLTF. CDR3 sequence (DNA): TGTGCCAGCAGCCTCAGCGCCGGGGCCAACGTCCTGACTTTC.